Each of the 14 T cell receptor beta chains below was sequenced from the same sample in a study of blood T cell repertoires in COVID-19. Data came from immunoSEQ multiplex PCR; TCRdb stores just in-frame clones and leaves some out. The data show under 350,000 clones, under 90% seen once. The sequenced material came from PBMCs or T cells enriched from blood (not recorded which). These receptor sequences come from a woman aged 40 to 55 who had recovered from COVID-19.

The chain links TRBV5-1 to TRBJ2-2; D may be TRBD1 (6 bases). The CDR3 is 16 amino acids. The germline V gene encodes CDR1 SGHRS and CDR2 YFSETQ. Deletions cut 7 bases from V and 4 bases from J, with 20 bases between. The CDR3 bases are TGCGCCAGCTCGTCCGGGACATCCCTGGCCACCGGGGAGCTGTTTTTT. It yields the protein CASSSGTSLATGELFF.

The genes are TRBV10-1 and TRBJ2-3; D unresolved. V gave up 6 bases and J gave up 2 bases, with 9 bases separating them. The CDR3 contains 13 residues. CDR1 WNHNN and CDR2 SYGVQD come from the germline V gene (reference sequence). The CDR3 sequence: CASSGSDTDTQYF. DNA for the CDR3: TGCGCCAGCAGCGGTAGTGACACAGATACGCAGTATTTT.

The chain uses TRBV30 and TRBJ2-7; 7 bases map to TRBD1. The CDR3 is 13 residues long. Trimming took 5 bases from V and 3 from J; bases not matched to a gene: 7. The germline CDR1 and CDR2 sequences are GTSNPN and SVGIG (reference sequence). Here the CDR3 reads CAWLRQGFYEQYF. The CDR3 DNA follows: TGTGCCTGGCTAAGACAGGGATTCTACGAGCAGTACTTC.

The V call is TRBV6-5, the J call TRBJ2-5; 8 nucleotides agree with TRBD2. Looked up from germline, CDR1 is MNHEY and CDR2 is SVGAGI. Germline trimming cut 6 bases from V and 5 bases from J; bases unmatched to any gene: 8. CDR3 length: 14 residues. The CDR3 protein is CASRGSGSGETQYF. The DNA of the CDR3 is TGTGCCAGCAGGGGGAGCGGGAGCGGGGAGACCCAGTACTTC.

This chain uses TRBV29-1 with TRBJ1-2; D might be TRBD1 (5 bases). Trimming took 7 bases from V and 4 from J, leaving 16 bases between them. The CDR3 has 13 amino acids. Germline values: CDR1 SQVTM, CDR2 ANQGSEA. Written as DNA, the CDR3 is TGCAGCGCGACCGCGGGGCAAGGCTATGGCTACACCTTC. Amino acids: CSATAGQGYGYTF.

The V call is TRBV9, the J call TRBJ2-7, with D tentatively TRBD1 (5 bases). This CDR3 is built from 14 residues. Germline V gene data show CDR1 as SGDLS and CDR2 as YYNGEE. V shed 6 bases and J shed 2 bases, with 15 bases lying between them. As DNA, the CDR3 is TGTGCCAGCACTCGAGAGCCAGGGACCTACGAGCAGTACTTC. It codes for CASTREPGTYEQYF. The full variable domain, with the rest looked up from reference TRBV9 and TRBJ2-7, is DSGVTQTPKHLITATGQRVTLRCSPRSGDLSVYWYQQSLDQGLQFLIQYYNGEERAKGNILERFSAQQFPDLHSELNLSSLELGDSALYFCASTREPGTYEQYFGPGTRLTVT.

The genes are TRBV4-1 and TRBJ1-5, with 7 bases aligning to TRBD1. CDR3 length: 15 amino acids. Losses at the gene ends were 5 bases for V and 3 bases for J; bases not matched to a gene: 7. Germline assignment: CDR1 MGHRA and CDR2 YSYEKL. This CDR3 reads CASSAVGQYNQPQHF. The DNA of the CDR3 is TGCGCCAGCAGCGCGGTGGGACAGTACAATCAGCCCCAGCATTTT.

The CDR3 nucleotides are TGTGCCAGCAGCTCGTCCGGGACAGAGACACAGTATGGCTACACCTTC. This sequence encodes CASSSSGTETQYGYTF. The chain recombines TRBV7-9 with TRBJ1-2, with 7 nucleotides matching TRBD1. This CDR3 contains 16 residues. Germline V gene lookup returns CDR1 SEHNR and CDR2 FQNEAQ (reference sequence). Trimming cost V 4 bases and J 5 bases; bases outside gene matches: 13.

The rearrangement links TRBV19 to TRBJ1-5; 9 bases are shared with TRBD1. With V trimmed by 7 bases and J by 2 bases, 6 bases remained unmatched. The germline V gene encodes CDR1 LNHDA and CDR2 SQIVND (reference sequence). The CDR3 length is 15 residues. Here the CDR3 DNA reads TGTGCCAGTATAGACAGGGGGAGCGGCAATCAGCCCCAGCATTTT. It yields the protein CASIDRGSGNQPQHF.

The gene calls are TRBV7-3 and TRBJ2-5; TRBD2 matches 9 bases. CDR1 is SGHTA and CDR2 is FQGTGA in the germline V gene. J gave up 5 bases and V 5 bases, and 24 bases lay outside the gene matches. The CDR3 totals 20 residues. The CDR3 DNA reads as TGTGCCAGCAGCCCTTGGGGGGCACTAGCGGGTCCATTGCCCTGGGAGACCCAGTACTTC. Its translation: CASSPWGALAGPLPWETQYF.

The count of this clone is one. The rearrangement joins TRBV5-4 to TRBJ1-2, with D maybe TRBD1 (6 bases). This CDR3 has 14 amino acids. Trimming took off 3 bases at V and 3 bases at J, with 12 bases between the two ends. The germline V gene has CDR1 SGHNT and CDR2 YYREEE (reference sequence). The CDR3: CASSSQGTYYGYTF. CDR3 in DNA: TGTGCCAGCAGCTCCCAGGGGACCTACTATGGCTACACCTTC. Based on the CDR3 plus reference TRBV5-4 and TRBJ1-2, the full variable domain is ETGVTQSPTHLIKTRGQQVTLRCSSQSGHNTVSWYQQALGQGPQFIFQYYREEENGRGNFPPRFSGLQFPNYSSELNVNALELDDSALYLCASSSQGTYYGYTFGSGTRLTVV.

The V gene is TRBV7-3, the J gene TRBJ1-2; D uncertain. The germline CDR1 and CDR2 sequences are SGHTA and FQGTGA. V gave up 5 bases and J gave up 5 bases, with 9 bases separating them. CDR3 length: 12 residues. CDR3 nucleotide sequence: TGTGCCAGCAGCCATTCACGGTATGGCTACACCTTC. Amino acids: CASSHSRYGYTF.

This chain joins TRBV3-1 (or the pseudogene TRBV3-2) and TRBJ1-4, with D possibly matching TRBD1 (6 bases). The germline CDR1 and CDR2 sequences are LGHDT and YNNKEL (reference sequence). Trimming removed 5 bases from V and 8 bases from J, with 15 bases in between. This CDR3 contains 14 residues. CDR3 DNA: TGTGCCAGCAGCACGACAGGAATGAGGGAAAAACTGTTTTTT. Protein product: CASSTTGMREKLFF.

V usage is TRBV5-1 and J usage is TRBJ2-2, with a weak D call TRBD2 (6 bases). The length of the CDR3 is 13 residues. CDR1 and CDR2 from the germline V gene are SGHRS and YFSETQ. The ends were cut back, 4 bases at V and 8 bases at J, with 12 bases in the middle. CDR3 bases: TGCGCCAGCAGCCCCGGGGGTGCGGGGGAGCTGTTTTTT. Its protein is CASSPGGAGELFF.